This passage covers 12 T cell receptor beta chains from one sample sequenced in a study of blood T cell repertoires in COVID-19. The table came from immunoSEQ multiplex PCR; TCRdb's copy has only in-frame clones and leaves some out. The sample holds some 150,000 clones, approximately 85% seen once. The sample taken for sequencing was peripheral blood. These receptor sequences come from a human donor with acute or convalescent COVID-19. The donor label of this sample is uncertain.

This sequence joins TRBV5-4 and TRBJ2-2; TRBD2 agrees at 14 bases. CDR3 size: 17 residues. Germline V CDR1 and CDR2: SGHNT, YYREEE (reference sequence). With 4 bases clipped from V and 0 bases from J, the junction kept 2 bases outside the gene matches. The CDR3 reads CASSVTSGGANTGELFF. CDR3 nucleotide sequence: TGTGCCAGCAGCGTGACTAGCGGGGGGGCGAACACCGGGGAGCTGTTTTTT.

The chain links TRBV5-1 to TRBJ1-6; no firm D call. The CDR3 consists of 15 residues. Germline CDR1 SGHRS, CDR2 YFSETQ. Trimming cost V 1 base and J 7 bases, with 12 bases left between them. CDR3 nucleotides: TGCGCCAGCAGCTTGACACCTTTCACCAATTCACCCCTCCACTTT. This encodes CASSLTPFTNSPLHF.

The gene calls are TRBV5-6 and TRBJ2-1; 11 bases are shared with TRBD2. CDR1 and CDR2 from the germline V gene are SGHDT and YYEEEE. CDR3 length: 16 residues. V lost 4 bases and J lost 8; bases outside the gene matches: 11. The CDR3 protein is CASSKGLAEHLDEQFF. CDR3 bases: TGTGCCAGCAGCAAGGGACTAGCGGAACATTTGGATGAGCAGTTCTTC. The complete variable domain, with remaining parts taken from reference TRBV5-6 and TRBJ2-1, reads DAGVTQSPTHLIKTRGQQVTLRCSPKSGHDTVSWYQQALGQGPQFIFQYYEEEERQRGNFPDRFSGHQFPNYSSELNVNALLLGDSALYLCASSKGLAEHLDEQFFGPGTRLTVL.

In this sample, this clone turned up once. The V call is TRBV15, the J call TRBJ1-3, with 7 bases that match TRBD1. J lost 0 bases, V lost 3 bases, and 5 bases had no gene match. The germline CDR1 and CDR2 sequences are LNHNV and YYDKDF (reference sequence). This CDR3 is built from 16 residues. CDR3 DNA: TGTGCCACCAGCAGCGGACAGGTCCTCTCTGGAAACACCATATATTTT. Translating it yields CATSSGQVLSGNTIYF.

The chain has TRBV19 and TRBJ1-1, with D possibly TRBD1 on 6 matching bases. Germline CDR1 is LNHDA and CDR2 is SQIVND (reference sequence). Trimming left V 5 bases short and J 5 bases short, with 21 bases between. The CDR3 consists of 16 residues. This CDR3 reads CASSRSPGGARTEAFF. CDR3 DNA sequence: TGTGCCAGTAGTCGCTCTCCGGGGGGCGCGAGGACTGAAGCTTTCTTT.

This sequence joins TRBV24-1 and TRBJ1-5; 8 positions match TRBD1. With 4 bases clipped from V and 0 bases from J, the junction kept 4 bases outside the gene matches. Germline V gene data show CDR1 as KGHDR and CDR2 as SFDVKD. The CDR3 is made up of 16 amino acids. This chain's CDR3 is CATSDTTGDSNQPQHF. The CDR3 bases are TGTGCCACCAGTGACACGACAGGGGATAGCAATCAGCCCCAGCATTTT.

The V call is TRBV19, the J call TRBJ1-1, with a possible D match to TRBD1 (6 bases). CDR1 and CDR2 from the germline V gene are LNHDA and SQIVND (reference sequence). This CDR3 has 16 residues. Between the trimmed V and J ends, which lost 6 bases and 0 bases, there was a span of 17 bases. CDR3 sequence (DNA): TGTGCCAGTAGGCAATTTGCGGGGGCCCTGAACACTGAAGCTTTCTTT. Translation gives CASRQFAGALNTEAFF.

This clone was recorded only once. The chain employs TRBV10-3 and TRBJ2-5, with D possibly TRBD2 on 5 matching bases. This CDR3 region has 14 residues. The germline V gene has CDR1 ENHRY and CDR2 SYGVKD. V gave up 0 bases and J gave up 5 bases, with 10 bases separating them. CDR3 coding DNA: TGTGCCATCAGTGAGTCGAGGGTCGGGGAGACCCAGTACTTC. Translating it yields CAISESRVGETQYF.

This clone showed up just once. V and J are TRBV11-2 and TRBJ1-5; D uncertain. The germline CDR1 and CDR2 sequences are SGHAT and FQNNGV. The CDR3 runs to 14 residues. V was shortened by 2 bases and J by 1 base, with 6 bases between the two germline ends. CDR3 in amino acids: CASSLSGSNQPQHF. The CDR3 DNA sequence: TGTGCCAGCAGCTTATCCGGGAGCAATCAGCCCCAGCATTTT. Full variable domain (missing parts from reference TRBV11-2 and TRBJ1-5): EAGVAQSPRYKIIEKRQSVAFWCNPISGHATLYWYQQILGQGPKLLIQFQNNGVVDDSQLPKDRFSAERLKGVDSTLKIQPAKLEDSAVYLCASSLSGSNQPQHFGDGTRLSIL.

The chain employs TRBV20-1 and TRBJ2-5, with a weak D call TRBD2 (6 bases). The V and J ends lost 3 bases and 4 bases respectively, with 15 bases between them. The germline V gene has CDR1 DFQATT and CDR2 SNEGSKA (reference sequence). The CDR3 consists of 14 residues. Here the CDR3 DNA reads TGCAGTGCTAGTGAACCGCGGGGCGGAGAGACCCAGTACTTC. It encodes CSASEPRGGETQYF.

The chain has TRBV14 and TRBJ1-6; 10 bases are a match to TRBD1. Germline loops: CDR1 SGHDN, CDR2 FVKESK. This CDR3 comprises 19 residues. V lost 1 base to trimming and J lost 7 bases; unmatched junction nucleotides: 13. The CDR3 DNA follows: TGTGCCAGCAGCCAAGGATTTGGGACAGGGGCCTCCAAAAATTCACCCCTCCACTTT. This translates into CASSQGFGTGASKNSPLHF.

The rearrangement links TRBV2 to TRBJ2-2; maybe TRBD1 (6 bases). Germline-derived CDR1 and CDR2 are SNHLY and FYNNEI. This CDR3 is built from 15 residues. V was pared by 2 bases and J by 0 bases, with 7 bases between. CDR3 DNA sequence: TGTGCCAGCAGTGAACAGGGGTCGAACACCGGGGAGCTGTTTTTT. Its translation is CASSEQGSNTGELFF.